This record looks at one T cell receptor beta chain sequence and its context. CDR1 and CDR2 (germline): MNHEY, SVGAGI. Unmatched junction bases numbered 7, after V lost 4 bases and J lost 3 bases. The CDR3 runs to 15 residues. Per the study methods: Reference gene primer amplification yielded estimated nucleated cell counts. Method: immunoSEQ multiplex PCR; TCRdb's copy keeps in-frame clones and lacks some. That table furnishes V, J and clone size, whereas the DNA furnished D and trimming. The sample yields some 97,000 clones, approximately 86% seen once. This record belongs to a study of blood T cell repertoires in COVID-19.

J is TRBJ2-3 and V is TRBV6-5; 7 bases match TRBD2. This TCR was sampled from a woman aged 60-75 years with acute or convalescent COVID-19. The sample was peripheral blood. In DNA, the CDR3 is TGTGCCAGCAGTTCCGGGACTACCCCAACAGATACGCAGTATTTT. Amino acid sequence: CASSSGTTPTDTQYF.